This is a list of T cell receptor beta chains from one sample in a study of response to subunit inactivated influenza vaccine. TCRdb re-called the RT-PCR reads through MiXCR, storing one row per CDR3 protein. The table lists around 580,000 distinct CDR3 sequences, 12% of them singletons. This specimen consisted of PBMCs from blood, obtained on the day of vaccination. The receptors derive from a man in his forties or fifties who received an inactivated influenza vaccine. Each CDR3 is given with its conserved first and last residue. The order of the fields is clone size, J gene, V gene, D gene, CDR3 length, CDR3 DNA, CDR3 protein. A D gene is named only where the DNA matches it firmly. Expanded clones are given a class, and other clones once, few, many or no size at all.

abundance: few
j_gene: TRBJ2-1
v_gene: TRBV11-2
d_gene: -
len: 14
CDR3nt: TGTGCCAGCAGCTCGATCTACAGGGTCAATGAGCAGTTCTTC
CDR3aa: CASSSIYRVNEQFF

abundance: few
j_gene: TRBJ2-7
v_gene: TRBV5-1
d_gene: TRBD2
len: 14
CDR3nt: TGCGCCAGCAGCGTCACTAGCGGTTCCTACGAGCAGTACTTC
CDR3aa: CASSVTSGSYEQYF

abundance: many
j_gene: TRBJ2-1
v_gene: TRBV11-1
d_gene: -
len: 19
CDR3nt: TGTGCCAGCAGCTTAGTAAGCGTGGGCAGAACCTATCGCTCCAATGAGCAGTTCTTC
CDR3aa: CASSLVSVGRTYRSNEQFF

abundance: -
j_gene: TRBJ1-2
v_gene: TRBV6-2/TRBV6-3
d_gene: -
len: 14
CDR3nt: TGTGCCAGCAGTCGGGACACTGAAAGTGATGGCTACACCTTC
CDR3aa: CASSRDTESDGYTF

abundance: many
j_gene: TRBJ2-3
v_gene: TRBV20-1
d_gene: TRBD2
len: 16
CDR3nt: TGCAGTGCTAGCGGAGCGGGAGGGTCTAGCACAGATACGCAGTATTTT
CDR3aa: CSASGAGGSSTDTQYF

abundance: few
j_gene: TRBJ2-6
v_gene: TRBV6-4
d_gene: -
len: 14
CDR3nt: TGTGCCAGCGGACTAAGCTCTGGGGCCAACGTCCTGACTTTC
CDR3aa: CASGLSSGANVLTF

abundance: few
j_gene: TRBJ2-5
v_gene: TRBV6-5
d_gene: TRBD2
len: 16
CDR3nt: TGTGCCAGCAGTTCATCTAGCGGGAGGGCCGGAGAGACCCAGTACTTC
CDR3aa: CASSSSSGRAGETQYF

abundance: many
j_gene: TRBJ2-3
v_gene: TRBV3-1
d_gene: -
len: 12
CDR3nt: TGTGCCAGCAGCCCAGGGACCTATACGCAGTATTTT
CDR3aa: CASSPGTYTQYF

abundance: few
j_gene: TRBJ1-1
v_gene: TRBV12-3/TRBV12-4
d_gene: -
len: 15
CDR3nt: TGTGCCAGCAGTGGGAGGGGTTCCGTGAACACTGAAGCTTTCTTT
CDR3aa: CASSGRGSVNTEAFF

abundance: few
j_gene: TRBJ2-1
v_gene: TRBV28
d_gene: TRBD1
len: 17
CDR3nt: TGTGCCAGCAGGCCTCCACGGGGACAGGGGAGGAACTATGAGCAGTTCTTC
CDR3aa: CASRPPRGQGRNYEQFF

abundance: few
j_gene: TRBJ2-3
v_gene: TRBV18
d_gene: -
len: 14
CDR3nt: TGTGCCAGCTCACCGACGGCAGGAACAGATACGCAGTATTTT
CDR3aa: CASSPTAGTDTQYF

abundance: many
j_gene: TRBJ1-1
v_gene: TRBV27
d_gene: -
len: 13
CDR3nt: -
CDR3aa: CASSPPWGGGTFF

abundance: -
j_gene: TRBJ2-3
v_gene: TRBV10-3
d_gene: -
len: 16
CDR3nt: TGTGCCATCAGTGTTCTTTTATCGGGGGGCGGAGATACGCAGTATTTT
CDR3aa: CAISVLLSGGGDTQYF

abundance: many
j_gene: TRBJ1-5
v_gene: TRBV12-3/TRBV12-4
d_gene: -
len: 15
CDR3nt: TGTGCCAGCAGTAAGGACAGATTACACAATCAGCCCCAGCATTTT
CDR3aa: CASSKDRLHNQPQHF

abundance: -
j_gene: TRBJ2-1
v_gene: TRBV24-1
d_gene: -
len: 15
CDR3nt: TGTGCCACCAGTGGCATAGCGGCTACTTACGGTGAGCAGTTCTTC
CDR3aa: CATSGIAATYGEQFF

abundance: few
j_gene: TRBJ2-7
v_gene: TRBV15
d_gene: -
len: 13
CDR3nt: TGTGCCACCAGCAGAGACTTAGCCTACGAGCAGTACTTC
CDR3aa: CATSRDLAYEQYF

abundance: many
j_gene: TRBJ2-5
v_gene: TRBV5-1
d_gene: TRBD2
len: 14
CDR3nt: TGCGCCAGCAGCTTGGATGGTAGCGGGAGATACCAGTACTTC
CDR3aa: CASSLDGSGRYQYF

abundance: many
j_gene: TRBJ2-4
v_gene: TRBV4-3
d_gene: -
len: 14
CDR3nt: TGCGCCAGCAGCCAAGATGACTTCAAAAACATTCAGTACTTC
CDR3aa: CASSQDDFKNIQYF

abundance: many
j_gene: TRBJ2-3
v_gene: TRBV5-1
d_gene: -
len: 16
CDR3nt: TGCGCCAGCAGCCTAGGGTCTTCATCTAGCACAGATACGCAGTATTTT
CDR3aa: CASSLGSSSSTDTQYF

abundance: many
j_gene: TRBJ2-7
v_gene: TRBV18
d_gene: -
len: 13
CDR3nt: TGTGCCAGCTCACCAGGAACGGACTACGAGCAGTACTTC
CDR3aa: CASSPGTDYEQYF

abundance: -
j_gene: TRBJ2-7
v_gene: TRBV15
d_gene: -
len: 16
CDR3nt: TGTGCCACCAGCAGAGATTTGTCATTCGACGCCTACGAGCAGTACTTC
CDR3aa: CATSRDLSFDAYEQYF

abundance: few
j_gene: TRBJ2-7
v_gene: TRBV11-2
d_gene: TRBD1
len: 16
CDR3nt: TGTGCCAGCAGCTACACGGACAGGGGTAGGTCCTACGAGCAGTACTTC
CDR3aa: CASSYTDRGRSYEQYF

abundance: -
j_gene: TRBJ2-1
v_gene: TRBV18
d_gene: -
len: 16
CDR3nt: TGTGCCAGCTCACCGTCCCCATCGGGTCTCCGGAATGAGCAGTTCTTC
CDR3aa: CASSPSPSGLRNEQFF

abundance: -
j_gene: TRBJ2-3
v_gene: TRBV6-2/TRBV6-3
d_gene: -
len: 15
CDR3nt: TGTGCCAGCAGTTACTCAAGCCTAGGCACAGATACGCAGTATTTT
CDR3aa: CASSYSSLGTDTQYF

abundance: few
j_gene: TRBJ1-2
v_gene: TRBV20-1
d_gene: TRBD1
len: 14
CDR3nt: TGCAGTGCTAGAGATAGGGGGACAGGAGATGGCTACACCTTC
CDR3aa: CSARDRGTGDGYTF

abundance: -
j_gene: TRBJ2-1
v_gene: TRBV20-1
d_gene: -
len: 15
CDR3nt: TGCTGTGCTAGAACCGGGGAGGGGGCATACAATGAGCAGTTCTTC
CDR3aa: CCARTGEGAYNEQFF

abundance: -
j_gene: TRBJ2-5
v_gene: TRBV5-1
d_gene: TRBD1
len: 14
CDR3nt: TGCGCCAGCAGCCACGGGACAGAACAAGAGACCCAGTACTTC
CDR3aa: CASSHGTEQETQYF

abundance: -
j_gene: TRBJ2-3
v_gene: TRBV20-1
d_gene: TRBD2
len: 13
CDR3nt: TGCAGTGCTACGGGAGGTCTTGGGGATACGCAGTATTTT
CDR3aa: CSATGGLGDTQYF

abundance: few
j_gene: TRBJ2-2
v_gene: TRBV5-1
d_gene: TRBD2
len: 16
CDR3nt: TGCGCCAGCAGCCAGGGGACTAGCGGGAGCCCCGGGGAGCTGTTTTTT
CDR3aa: CASSQGTSGSPGELFF

abundance: few
j_gene: TRBJ1-1
v_gene: TRBV9
d_gene: TRBD1
len: 19
CDR3nt: TGTGCCAGCAGCCTACACGGGAGACCCGGGACAGGGATGAACACTGAAGCTTTCTTT
CDR3aa: CASSLHGRPGTGMNTEAFF

abundance: -
j_gene: TRBJ2-1
v_gene: TRBV5-1
d_gene: TRBD2
len: 14
CDR3nt: TGCGCCCCCGCACGCGGGGGGGGACACAATGAGCAGTTCTTC
CDR3aa: CAPARGGGHNEQFF

abundance: -
j_gene: TRBJ1-2
v_gene: TRBV12-3/TRBV12-4
d_gene: -
len: 15
CDR3nt: TGTGCCAGCAGCCCTCCACAGGGTACTAACTATGGCTACACCTTC
CDR3aa: CASSPPQGTNYGYTF

abundance: -
j_gene: TRBJ2-3
v_gene: TRBV12-3/TRBV12-4
d_gene: TRBD2
len: 16
CDR3nt: TGTGCCAGCAGCTTCAGAGCGGGGGTGTCGACAGATACGCAGTATTTT
CDR3aa: CASSFRAGVSTDTQYF

abundance: few
j_gene: TRBJ2-3
v_gene: TRBV9
d_gene: -
len: 15
CDR3nt: TGTGCCAGCAGCGTAGGGGTCTCCGGGGCAGATACGCAGTATTTT
CDR3aa: CASSVGVSGADTQYF

abundance: few
j_gene: TRBJ2-2
v_gene: TRBV7-2
d_gene: -
len: 15
CDR3nt: TGTGCCAGCAGCTTAGCCCGAACCGTGGGCGGGGAGCTGTTTTTT
CDR3aa: CASSLARTVGGELFF

abundance: -
j_gene: TRBJ2-4
v_gene: TRBV20-1
d_gene: TRBD1
len: 13
CDR3nt: TGCAGTGCAGACAGGGTTGCCAAAAACATTCAGTACTTC
CDR3aa: CSADRVAKNIQYF

abundance: many
j_gene: TRBJ1-2
v_gene: TRBV5-1
d_gene: -
len: 15
CDR3nt: TGCGCCAGCAGCCCTGGACAGAGATCTAACTATGGCTACACCTTC
CDR3aa: CASSPGQRSNYGYTF